Listed below are T cell receptor beta chains from one sample, sequenced in a study of CD8 T cells in Susac syndrome. MiXCR, applied by TCRdb to the immunoSEQ multiplex PCR reads, yields one record per CDR3 protein. Of 240,000 or so distinct CDR3 sequences listed, almost 97% are singletons. The specimen sequenced was CD4+ T cells from PBMCs. The receptors originated from a human donor with Susac syndrome. Both conserved end residues are part of each CDR3. Fields, in order: clone size, D gene, V gene, J gene, CDR3 DNA, CDR3 protein. A D gene is named only where the DNA matches it firmly. A clone size is listed for some rows: how often the clone was seen (once, few, many), or a class if it is expanded.

clone size: NA
D gene: NA
V gene: TRBV4-2
J gene: TRBJ2-6
CDR3 DNA: TGTGCCAGCAGCCAAGAATTTCGGCCACTCTTCTCTGGGGCCAACGTCCTGACTTTC
CDR3 protein: CASSQEFRPLFSGANVLTF

clone size: NA
D gene: TRBD2
V gene: TRBV20-1
J gene: TRBJ2-7
CDR3 DNA: TGCAGTGCTCCCAGGGCGTCTAGCGGAGGCCACGAGCAGTACTTC
CDR3 protein: CSAPRASSGGHEQYF

clone size: NA
D gene: TRBD1
V gene: TRBV2
J gene: TRBJ2-4
CDR3 DNA: TGTGCCAGCAGTGATTGGGGACAGGGAGCCAAAAACATTCAGTACTTC
CDR3 protein: CASSDWGQGAKNIQYF

clone size: NA
D gene: TRBD2
V gene: TRBV4-2
J gene: TRBJ2-2
CDR3 DNA: TGTGCCAGCACCTCTCGACTAGCGGCGAACACCGGGGAGCTGTTTTTT
CDR3 protein: CASTSRLAANTGELFF

clone size: once
D gene: NA
V gene: TRBV25-1
J gene: TRBJ2-7
CDR3 DNA: TGTGCCAGCAGTGATCCCAGGTCCTTGGGGGAGCAGTACTTC
CDR3 protein: CASSDPRSLGEQYF

clone size: NA
D gene: TRBD1
V gene: TRBV30
J gene: TRBJ1-5
CDR3 DNA: TGTGCCTGGAGTTGGCAGGGGGCTTTGTATTGTCAGCCCCAGCATTTT
CDR3 protein: CAWSWQGALYCQPQHF

clone size: NA
D gene: NA
V gene: TRBV20-1
J gene: TRBJ2-3
CDR3 DNA: TGCAGTGCTAGAATGGCAGGGACAGATACGCAGTATTTT
CDR3 protein: CSARMAGTDTQYF

clone size: NA
D gene: NA
V gene: TRBV28
J gene: TRBJ1-2
CDR3 DNA: TGTGCCAGCAGTCTCGGGGGGGCGAACGTCTATGGCTACACCTTC
CDR3 protein: CASSLGGANVYGYTF

clone size: NA
D gene: NA
V gene: TRBV5-1
J gene: TRBJ2-7
CDR3 DNA: TGCGCCAGCAGGCAAGACGTTACCTACGAGCAGTACTTC
CDR3 protein: CASRQDVTYEQYF

clone size: once
D gene: NA
V gene: TRBV12-3/TRBV12-4
J gene: TRBJ2-2
CDR3 DNA: TGTGCCAGCAGCAGACGCGGCGGGGAGCTGTTTTTT
CDR3 protein: CASSRRGGELFF

clone size: NA
D gene: TRBD2
V gene: TRBV30
J gene: TRBJ2-7
CDR3 DNA: TGTGCCTGGAGCGGCCCCAAGCGGGAGGGCCGGGAAGAGCAGTACTTC
CDR3 protein: CAWSGPKREGREEQYF

clone size: NA
D gene: NA
V gene: TRBV5-1
J gene: TRBJ1-1
CDR3 DNA: TGCGCCAGCAGCTTGACTACCACGAACACTGAAGCTTTCTTT
CDR3 protein: CASSLTTTNTEAFF

clone size: NA
D gene: NA
V gene: TRBV6-5
J gene: TRBJ2-7
CDR3 DNA: TGTGCCAGCGCCCCGGAGAGGGAGCAGTACTTC
CDR3 protein: CASAPEREQYF

clone size: NA
D gene: NA
V gene: TRBV6-5
J gene: TRBJ2-2
CDR3 DNA: TGTGCCAGCAGTTCCCCCGGAGGCGGGACCGCCGGGGAGCTGTTTTTT
CDR3 protein: CASSSPGGGTAGELFF

clone size: NA
D gene: NA
V gene: TRBV7-6
J gene: TRBJ2-2
CDR3 DNA: TGTGCCAGCAGCTTAATAAGGACCGGGGAGCTGTTTTTT
CDR3 protein: CASSLIRTGELFF

clone size: NA
D gene: TRBD2
V gene: TRBV9
J gene: TRBJ2-5
CDR3 DNA: TGTGCCAGCAGCGTAGGAGCCAGCGGGGTACAAGAGACCCAGTACTTC
CDR3 protein: CASSVGASGVQETQYF

clone size: NA
D gene: TRBD1
V gene: TRBV20-1
J gene: TRBJ1-2
CDR3 DNA: TGCAGTGCTAAAGCCGGGACAGGACCCCTCTATGGCTACACCTTC
CDR3 protein: CSAKAGTGPLYGYTF

clone size: NA
D gene: NA
V gene: TRBV18
J gene: TRBJ2-1
CDR3 DNA: TGTGCCAGCTCCCTAGAGGGCGGGTATGAGCAGTTCTTC
CDR3 protein: CASSLEGGYEQFF

clone size: NA
D gene: NA
V gene: TRBV28
J gene: TRBJ2-4
CDR3 DNA: TGTGCCAGCAGTTTCGGAGGGGGGGACATTCAGTACTTC
CDR3 protein: CASSFGGGDIQYF

clone size: NA
D gene: NA
V gene: TRBV29-1
J gene: TRBJ1-1
CDR3 DNA: TGCAGCTCTTCCAGAGGGGGAGGCACTGAAGCTTTCTTT
CDR3 protein: CSSSRGGGTEAFF

clone size: NA
D gene: NA
V gene: TRBV11-2
J gene: TRBJ2-1
CDR3 DNA: TGTGCCAGCAGCTTAGATCGCGGTGAGCAGTTCTTC
CDR3 protein: CASSLDRGEQFF

clone size: NA
D gene: NA
V gene: TRBV7-8
J gene: TRBJ2-3
CDR3 DNA: TGTGCCAGCAGCTCCTCAGGCTCCTCGGGAATAAGAACGCAGTATTTT
CDR3 protein: CASSSSGSSGIRTQYF

clone size: NA
D gene: NA
V gene: TRBV12-5
J gene: TRBJ2-1
CDR3 DNA: TGTGCTAGTGGCCCCCGGGGTAGCGTCTACAATGAGCAGTTCTTC
CDR3 protein: CASGPRGSVYNEQFF

clone size: once
D gene: TRBD2
V gene: TRBV6-6
J gene: TRBJ2-7
CDR3 DNA: TGTGCCAGCAATTCACTAGCGGGAGCTACCTACGAGCAGTACTTC
CDR3 protein: CASNSLAGATYEQYF

clone size: NA
D gene: NA
V gene: TRBV10-3
J gene: TRBJ2-7
CDR3 DNA: TGTGCCATCAAAAGGGAAGCCGAGCAGTACTTC
CDR3 protein: CAIKREAEQYF

clone size: NA
D gene: NA
V gene: TRBV20-1
J gene: TRBJ2-3
CDR3 DNA: TGCAGTGCTAGAGATCATCCCATCACAGATACGCAGTATTTT
CDR3 protein: CSARDHPITDTQYF

clone size: once
D gene: TRBD2
V gene: TRBV9
J gene: TRBJ2-1
CDR3 DNA: TGTGCCAGCAGCGTCCGGGGGACTAGCGGGGCCTACAATGAGCAGTTCTTC
CDR3 protein: CASSVRGTSGAYNEQFF

clone size: NA
D gene: NA
V gene: TRBV2
J gene: TRBJ2-7
CDR3 DNA: TGTGCCATCAGGAGGGGAGTGAGCTCCTACGAGCAGTACTTC
CDR3 protein: CAIRRGVSSYEQYF

clone size: NA
D gene: TRBD2
V gene: TRBV9
J gene: TRBJ2-7
CDR3 DNA: TGTGCCAGCAGCGTCTTAGCGGGAGGAGGAGAGCAGTACTTC
CDR3 protein: CASSVLAGGGEQYF

clone size: NA
D gene: NA
V gene: TRBV11-3
J gene: TRBJ2-1
CDR3 DNA: TGTGCCAGCAGCTTAGCTGGGGGCGGGCAGGGAAGAGTCAATGAGCAGTTCTTC
CDR3 protein: CASSLAGGGQGRVNEQFF

clone size: NA
D gene: NA
V gene: TRBV18
J gene: TRBJ1-1
CDR3 DNA: TGTGCCAGCTTCGAGCAGGTTAACACTGAAGCTTTCTTT
CDR3 protein: CASFEQVNTEAFF

clone size: NA
D gene: TRBD2
V gene: TRBV20-1
J gene: TRBJ2-3
CDR3 DNA: TGCAGTGCCGTAGGGACTAGCGGCACAGATACGCAGTATTTT
CDR3 protein: CSAVGTSGTDTQYF

clone size: NA
D gene: TRBD2
V gene: TRBV29-1
J gene: TRBJ2-3
CDR3 DNA: TGCAGCGTCCTAGGCGGGAGGAGCGCAGATACGCAGTATTTT
CDR3 protein: CSVLGGRSADTQYF

clone size: NA
D gene: NA
V gene: TRBV12-3/TRBV12-4
J gene: TRBJ2-7
CDR3 DNA: TGTGCCAGCAGCCTTAGCGGCCTAGCTCTGGAGCAGTACTTC
CDR3 protein: CASSLSGLALEQYF

clone size: NA
D gene: NA
V gene: TRBV19
J gene: TRBJ2-7
CDR3 DNA: TGTGCCAGTAGTAACCGTCAGGGAACCTACGAGCAGTACTTC
CDR3 protein: CASSNRQGTYEQYF

clone size: NA
D gene: TRBD2
V gene: TRBV20-1
J gene: TRBJ2-7
CDR3 DNA: TGCAGTGCTTACCCGGGACTAGCGGGAGTGGAGCAGTACTTC
CDR3 protein: CSAYPGLAGVEQYF